The rows below give T cell receptor beta chains drawn from one sample of a study of regulatory T cells in long-lasting Graves disease. Using its own MiXCR run on the multiplex PCR reads, TCRdb lists one record per CDR3 protein. The sample contains 200,000 to 250,000 distinct CDR3 sequences, around 20% of which appear only once. The sequencing here drew on peripheral blood mononuclear cells (PBMCs), taken at new diagnosis, from a patient treated with antithyroid drugs. All receptors derive from a female donor with Graves disease. The CDR3 runs from the conserved cysteine through the conserved F or W. D genes are given only for firm matches. The size of a clone is reported for some rows only, either as once, few or many, or as a class for expanded clones.

D gene | clone size | J gene | V gene | CDR3 protein | CDR3 DNA
TRBD2 | . | TRBJ2-3 | TRBV9 | CASSVEGTSGMADTQYF | TGTGCCAGCAGCGTAGAGGGGACTAGCGGGATGGCAGATACGCAGTATTTT
TRBD2 | . | TRBJ2-3 | TRBV20-1 | CSARDIRGEGDTQYF | TGCAGTGCTAGAGATATAAGAGGGGAGGGAGATACGCAGTATTTT
TRBD1 | few | TRBJ2-7 | TRBV4-3 | CASSYFDRDSSYEQYF | TGCGCCAGCAGCTATTTTGACAGGGACAGTTCCTACGAGCAGTACTTC
TRBD2 | many | TRBJ2-5 | TRBV24-1 | CATSDPGTSGREETQYF | TGTGCCACCAGTGACCCCGGGACTAGCGGGAGGGAAGAGACCCAGTACTTC
. | many | TRBJ2-7 | TRBV11-2 | CASSIGYIYEQYF | TGTGCCAGCAGCATCGGGTACATCTACGAGCAGTACTTC
TRBD1 | . | TRBJ1-4 | TRBV5-1 | CASSGDPQTGVKLFF | TGCGCCAGCAGCGGGGACCCCCAGACAGGGGTAAAACTGTTTTTT
TRBD2 | many | TRBJ2-7 | TRBV18 | CASSRGLAGGPEQYF | TGTGCCAGCTCACGGGGACTAGCGGGAGGGCCCGAGCAGTACTTC
TRBD2 | few | TRBJ2-2 | TRBV11-2 | CASSLGLAGGPVGGELFF | TGTGCCAGCAGCTTAGGACTAGCGGGAGGCCCTGTGGGCGGGGAGCTGTTTTTT
. | many | TRBJ1-5 | TRBV19 | CASSGLGNQPQHF | TGTGCCAGTAGTGGTCTTGGCAATCAGCCCCAGCATTTT
. | . | TRBJ2-1 | TRBV20-1 | CSASPMGVFYNEQFF | TGCAGTGCTAGCCCCATGGGGGTCTTCTACAATGAGCAGTTCTTC
. | . | TRBJ2-7 | TRBV5-6 | CASSIMGSYEQYF | TGTGCCAGCAGCATAATGGGGTCCTACGAGCAGTACTTC
TRBD2 | . | TRBJ2-1 | TRBV5-1 | CASSLGGLAKYNEQFF | TGCGCCAGCAGCTTGGGAGGACTAGCGAAATACAATGAGCAGTTCTTC
. | many | TRBJ2-3 | TRBV10-3 | CAISENSGDTQYF | TGTGCCATCAGTGAGAATAGCGGAGATACGCAGTATTTT
. | many | TRBJ2-7 | TRBV4-1 | CASSQDLTSLGYEQYF | TGCGCCAGCAGCCAAGACCTCACTAGCTTGGGCTACGAGCAGTACTTC
. | many | TRBJ1-5 | TRBV30 | CAWGPTGINQPQHF | TGTGCCTGGGGCCCCACAGGGATCAATCAGCCCCAGCATTTT
. | few | TRBJ2-7 | TRBV30 | CAWSGWTAGYEQYF | TGTGCCTGGAGTGGATGGACAGCGGGATACGAGCAGTACTTC
. | many | TRBJ1-1 | TRBV3-1 | CASSQVQNTEAFF | TGTGCCAGCAGCCAAGTCCAAAACACTGAAGCTTTCTTT
TRBD1 | many | TRBJ1-2 | TRBV29-1 | CSVDTGGGYTF | TGCAGCGTTGACACAGGGGGCGGCTACACCTTC
TRBD1 | many | TRBJ1-1 | TRBV18 | CASSPRQGEAFF | TGTGCCAGCTCACCGCGACAGGGCGAAGCTTTCTTT
TRBD2 | many | TRBJ2-7 | TRBV10-3 | CAISESVGTSIGEQYF | TGTGCCATCAGTGAGTCCGTCGGGACTAGCATTGGCGAGCAGTACTTC
TRBD2 | many | TRBJ2-3 | TRBV2 | CASSLLANTQYF | TGTGCCAGCAGTTTACTAGCGAATACGCAGTATTTT
TRBD1 | many | TRBJ1-4 | TRBV2 | CASRGQGAEKLFF | TGTGCCAGCCGAGGACAGGGAGCGGAAAAACTGTTTTTT
TRBD2 | many | TRBJ2-5 | TRBV12-3/TRBV12-4 | CASSSSVAGGLETQYF | TGTGCCAGCAGCTCCTCGGTGGCGGGAGGGCTTGAGACCCAGTACTTC
TRBD1 | . | TRBJ1-1 | TRBV6-5 | CASSYLRDRGGTEAFF | TGTGCCAGCAGTTACCTCCGGGACAGGGGTGGCACTGAAGCTTTCTTT
. | many | TRBJ2-3 | TRBV18 | CASSPRLATSTDTQYF | TGTGCCAGCTCACCACGTCTAGCAACTAGCACAGATACGCAGTATTTT
. | many | TRBJ2-6 | TRBV2 | CASIISGANVLTF | TGTGCCAGCATCATCTCCGGGGCCAACGTCCTGACTTTC
. | . | TRBJ2-5 | TRBV11-2 | CASSKTGQETQCF | TGTGCCAGCAGTAAGACAGGTCAAGAGACCCAGTGCTTC
. | . | TRBJ2-1 | TRBV7-9 | CASSHTRGWDEQFF | TGTGCCAGCAGCCATACGCGGGGCTGGGATGAGCAGTTCTTC
TRBD2 | many | TRBJ2-1 | TRBV7-7 | CASSSRTSGRAGLIEQFF | TGTGCTAGCAGCTCACGGACTAGCGGGAGGGCCGGGTTAATTGAGCAGTTCTTC
. | many | TRBJ1-1 | TRBV12-3/TRBV12-4 | CASSLYSGTAEAFF | TGTGCCAGCAGTTTATATTCAGGGACCGCTGAAGCTTTCTTT
TRBD2 | many | TRBJ2-3 | TRBV7-8 | CASSLAVGGRFTDTQYF | TGTGCCAGCAGCTTAGCGGTGGGAGGGCGCTTCACAGATACGCAGTATTTT
TRBD1 | many | TRBJ2-7 | TRBV12-3/TRBV12-4 | CASSFSGTGGYEQYF | TGTGCCAGCAGTTTCTCCGGGACAGGGGGCTACGAGCAGTACTTC
. | many | TRBJ2-5 | TRBV13 | CASSSRGETQYF | TGTGCCAGCAGCTCCCGAGGGGAGACCCAGTACTTC
TRBD2 | . | TRBJ2-1 | TRBV11-1 | CASSLTGTSLDEQFF | TGCGCCAGCAGCCTGACCGGGACTAGCTTGGATGAGCAGTTCTTC
TRBD1 | many | TRBJ2-1 | TRBV28 | CASRSYRDRGPNEQFF | TGTGCCAGCAGGTCATATCGGGACAGGGGGCCCAATGAGCAGTTCTTC
. | many | TRBJ1-5 | TRBV12-3/TRBV12-4 | CASSKTNQPQHF | TGTGCCAGCAGCAAAACGAATCAGCCCCAGCATTTT
. | many | TRBJ1-1 | TRBV5-1 | CASRGDEHRKDEAFF | TGCGCCAGCAGAGGAGACGAACACAGGAAGGATGAAGCTTTCTTT
TRBD2 | . | TRBJ2-2 | TRBV28 | CPSSWGLAGAGGELFF | TGTCCCAGCAGCTGGGGACTAGCGGGAGCAGGCGGGGAGCTGTTTTTT
. | few | TRBJ2-3 | TRBV24-1 | CATSGDRTDTQYF | TGTGCCACCAGTGGAGACAGGACAGATACGCAGTATTTT
. | few | TRBJ1-3 | TRBV12-3/TRBV12-4 | CASSLAGPDNTIYF | TGTGCCAGCAGTTTAGCGGGACCGGATAACACCATATATTTT
. | many | TRBJ2-2 | TRBV30 | CAWSPGITGELFF | TGTGCCTGGAGCCCCGGAATTACCGGGGAGCTGTTTTTT
. | many | TRBJ2-3 | TRBV2 | CASTLADTQYF | TGTGCCAGCACGCTAGCGGATACGCAGTATTTT
. | few | TRBJ2-7 | TRBV12-3/TRBV12-4 | CASSSGGAEQYF | TGTGCCAGCAGTTCTGGGGGCGCTGAGCAGTACTTC
. | many | TRBJ2-3 | TRBV20-1 | CSAREAAGGTDTQYF | TGCAGTGCTAGAGAGGCAGCGGGCGGTACAGATACGCAGTATTTT
. | many | TRBJ2-7 | TRBV6-1 | CASAHRGTSYEQYF | TGTGCCAGCGCCCACCGGGGCACATCCTACGAGCAGTACTTC
. | many | TRBJ1-4 | TRBV2 | CASSDTPTNEKLFF | TGTGCCAGCAGTGACACGCCAACTAATGAAAAACTGTTTTTT
. | many | TRBJ1-1 | TRBV7-9 | CASSLGMGGSTEAFF | TGTGCCAGCAGCTTAGGGATGGGGGGCTCCACTGAAGCTTTCTTT
TRBD1 | . | TRBJ2-2 | TRBV7-9 | CASSRFGQGAGGELFF | TGTGCCAGCAGCCGATTTGGACAGGGGGCGGGCGGGGAGCTGTTTTTT
. | many | TRBJ2-2 | TRBV11-2 | CASSLEGTVTGELFF | TGTGCCAGCAGCTTAGAGGGGACTGTCACCGGGGAGCTGTTTTTT
. | many | TRBJ2-2 | TRBV24-1 | CATSDFTGSRGTGELFF | TGTGCCACCAGTGATTTCACAGGGTCCAGGGGTACCGGGGAGCTGTTTTTT